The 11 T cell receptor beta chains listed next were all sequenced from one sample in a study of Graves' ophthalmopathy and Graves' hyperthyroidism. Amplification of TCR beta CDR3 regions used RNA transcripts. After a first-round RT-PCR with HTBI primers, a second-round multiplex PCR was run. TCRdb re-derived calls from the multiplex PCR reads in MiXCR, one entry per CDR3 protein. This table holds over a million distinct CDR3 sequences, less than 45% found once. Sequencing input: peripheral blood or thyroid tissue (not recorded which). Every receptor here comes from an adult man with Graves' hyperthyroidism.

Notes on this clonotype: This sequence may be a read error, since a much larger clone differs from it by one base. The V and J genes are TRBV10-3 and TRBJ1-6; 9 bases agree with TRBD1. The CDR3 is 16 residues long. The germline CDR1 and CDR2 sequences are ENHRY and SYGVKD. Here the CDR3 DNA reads TGTGCCATCGGCCGGGACAGGGCGTCCTATAATCCACCCCTCCACTTT. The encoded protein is CAIGRDRASYNPPLHF.

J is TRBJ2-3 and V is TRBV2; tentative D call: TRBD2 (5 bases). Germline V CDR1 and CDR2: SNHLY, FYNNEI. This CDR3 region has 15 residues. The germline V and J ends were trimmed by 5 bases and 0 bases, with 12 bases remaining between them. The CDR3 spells CASSLSGGSTDTQYF. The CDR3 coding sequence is TGTGCCAGCAGTTTGTCGGGCGGGAGCACAGATACGCAGTATTTT.

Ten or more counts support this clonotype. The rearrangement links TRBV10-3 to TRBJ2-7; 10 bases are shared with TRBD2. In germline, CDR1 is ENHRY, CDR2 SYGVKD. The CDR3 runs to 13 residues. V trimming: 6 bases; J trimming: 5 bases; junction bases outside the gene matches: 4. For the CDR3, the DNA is TGTGCCATCAGCCTAGCGGGAGCACACGAGCAGTACTTC. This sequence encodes CAISLAGAHEQYF.

CDR3 in amino acids: CASSEARGDRLTNGYTF. The CDR3 bases are TGTGCCAGCAGTGAAGCGCGTGGCGACCGATTAACTAATGGCTACACCTTC. The V call is TRBV2, the J call TRBJ1-2; D is uncertain. Germline V gene data show CDR1 as SNHLY and CDR2 as FYNNEI. Trimming shortened V by 0 bases and J by 6 bases, and 20 bases separated the two germline ends. CDR3 length: 17 residues.

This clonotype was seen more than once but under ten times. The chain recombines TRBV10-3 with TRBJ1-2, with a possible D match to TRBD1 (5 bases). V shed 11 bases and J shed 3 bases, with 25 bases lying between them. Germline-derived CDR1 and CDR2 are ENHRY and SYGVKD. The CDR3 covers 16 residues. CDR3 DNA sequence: TGTGCCTCCCACGCTGGAGTGGAAGGGGCGTACTATGGCTACACCTTC. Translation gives CASHAGVEGAYYGYTF.

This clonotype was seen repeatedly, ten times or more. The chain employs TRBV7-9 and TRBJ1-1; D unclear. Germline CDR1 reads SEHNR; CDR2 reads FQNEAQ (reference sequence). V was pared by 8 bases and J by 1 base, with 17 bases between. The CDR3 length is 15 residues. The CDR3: CASGPFGRGNTEAFF. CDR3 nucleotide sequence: TGTGCCAGCGGGCCTTTTGGGCGAGGGAACACTGAAGCTTTCTTT.

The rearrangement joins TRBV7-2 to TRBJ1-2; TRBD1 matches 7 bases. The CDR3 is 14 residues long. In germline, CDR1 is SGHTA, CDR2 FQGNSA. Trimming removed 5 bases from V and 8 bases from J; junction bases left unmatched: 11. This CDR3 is CASSPQTGFVGYTF. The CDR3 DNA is TGTGCCAGCAGCCCCCAGACAGGGTTTGTCGGCTACACCTTC.

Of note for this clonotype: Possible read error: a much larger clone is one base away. The CDR3 loop reads CTSSEEGQGYEKLFF. CDR3 coding DNA: TGTACCAGCAGCGAGGAAGGACAGGGTTATGAAAAACTGTTTTTT. This chain connects TRBV9 to TRBJ1-4; 8 positions agree with TRBD1. Germline-derived CDR1 and CDR2 are SGDLS and YYNGEE. This CDR3 region has 15 residues.

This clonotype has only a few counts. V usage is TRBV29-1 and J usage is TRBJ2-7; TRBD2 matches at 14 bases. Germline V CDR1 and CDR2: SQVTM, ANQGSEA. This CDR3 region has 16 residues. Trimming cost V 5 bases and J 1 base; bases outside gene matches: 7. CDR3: CSVTGTSGSRSYEQYF. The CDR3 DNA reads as TGCAGCGTTACCGGGACTAGCGGGAGTAGGTCCTACGAGCAGTACTTC.

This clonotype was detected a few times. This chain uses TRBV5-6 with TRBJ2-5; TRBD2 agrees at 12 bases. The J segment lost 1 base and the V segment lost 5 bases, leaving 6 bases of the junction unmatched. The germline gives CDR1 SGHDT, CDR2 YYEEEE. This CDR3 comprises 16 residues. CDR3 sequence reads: CASRITSGGSQETQYF. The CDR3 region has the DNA TGTGCCAGCAGAATAACTAGCGGGGGGAGCCAAGAGACCCAGTACTTC.

The CDR3 sequence is CASDFDGGAGGNQPQHF. The CDR3 DNA reads TGTGCCAGCGACTTCGACGGGGGGGCGGGTGGCAATCAGCCCCAGCATTTT. The chain employs TRBV6-6 and TRBJ1-5; tentative D call: TRBD1 (6 bases). The CDR3 sequence is 17 residues long. CDR1 and CDR2 from the germline V gene are MNHNY and SVGAGI (reference sequence). Between the trimmed V and J ends, which lost 8 bases and 2 bases, there was a span of 22 bases.